These 12 T cell receptor beta chains came from one sample sequenced in a study of T cells after yellow fever vaccination. Each CDR3 protein gets one entry after TCRdb re-called the 5' RACE reads with MiXCR. The table records 140,000 to 150,000 distinct CDR3 sequences, under 7% of them present only once. The sequencing here drew on CD4+ T cells sorted from PBMCs, taken 10 days after the yellow fever booster vaccination. The receptors originated from a young man who received the YFV17D yellow fever vaccine.

This clonotype was seen many times. The rearrangement uses TRBV10-3 and TRBJ2-4; 9 bases match TRBD2. This CDR3 is built from 14 residues. V shed 1 base and J 6 bases; nucleotides not matched to a gene: 1. Per germline, CDR1 ENHRY and CDR2 SYGVKD. The CDR3 loop reads CAISEWREGNIQYF. In DNA, the CDR3 is TGTGCCATCAGTGAGTGGCGGGAGGGAAACATTCAGTACTTC.

This chain uses TRBV20-1 with TRBJ2-5; 13 nucleotides match TRBD2. The germline V gene has CDR1 DFQATT and CDR2 SNEGSKA (reference sequence). This CDR3 has 14 residues. V lost 3 bases and J lost 4; bases outside the gene matches: 2. Here the CDR3 DNA reads TGCAGTGCTAGTACTAGCGGGAGGGCAGAGACCCAGTACTTC. Translation: CSASTSGRAETQYF.

This clonotype was counted ten times or more. CDR3: CASSRRDREFNEKLFF. In DNA, the CDR3 is TGTGCCAGCAGCCGCCGGGACAGGGAGTTCAATGAAAAACTGTTTTTT. This chain uses TRBV14 with TRBJ1-4; TRBD1 matches 9 bases. CDR3 length: 16 amino acids. Germline V gene data show CDR1 as SGHDN and CDR2 as FVKESK. V was pared by 4 bases and J by 5 bases, with 8 bases of the junction left unmatched. Based on the CDR3 plus reference TRBV14 and TRBJ1-4, the full variable domain is EAGVTQFPSHSVIEKGQTVTLRCDPISGHDNLYWYRRVMGKEIKFLLHFVKESKQDESGMPNNRFLAERTGGTYSTLKVQPAELEDSGVYFCASSRRDREFNEKLFFGSGTQLSVL.

This clonotype has ten or more counts. This chain connects TRBV5-1 to TRBJ2-7; D is uncertain. The CDR3 is made up of 14 amino acids. V dropped 0 bases and J dropped 2 bases, with 9 bases sitting between them. CDR1 SGHRS and CDR2 YFSETQ come from the germline V gene. The CDR3 loop is CASSLELTTYEQYF. Written as DNA, the CDR3 is TGCGCCAGCAGCTTGGAGCTCACCACCTACGAGCAGTACTTC.

This clonotype was detected ten times or more. The chain uses TRBV28 and TRBJ2-2, with a tentative D call TRBD1 (5 bases). CDR1 is MDHEN and CDR2 is SYDVKM in the germline V gene. The CDR3 is made up of 15 amino acids. V lost 4 bases to trimming and J lost 7 bases, with 16 bases between them. Here the CDR3 reads CASSYNRPGIGELFF. The CDR3 DNA reads as TGTGCCAGCAGTTATAACAGGCCTGGCATCGGGGAGCTGTTTTTT.

The chain employs TRBV4-2 and TRBJ2-1; D remains unclear. The CDR3 consists of 15 residues. V was trimmed by 10 bases and J by 4 bases, leaving 20 bases between them. Germline V gene data show CDR1 as LGHNA and CDR2 as YNFKEQ. The CDR3 sequence is CAMGPGLLSYNEQFF. The CDR3 coding sequence is TGTGCCATGGGCCCCGGGCTCCTCTCGTACAATGAGCAGTTCTTC.

This clonotype has at least ten counts. The chain combines TRBV5-1 with TRBJ2-7; 7 bases fit TRBD1. V shed 4 bases, J shed 4 bases, and the junction held 5 bases outside the gene matches. The CDR3 has 13 amino acids. CDR1 and CDR2 (germline): SGHRS, YFSETQ. The CDR3 DNA reads as TGCGCCAGCAGCCCCGACAGGGTTTACGAGCAGTACTTC. Protein sequence: CASSPDRVYEQYF.

This clonotype has at least ten counts. The rearrangement joins TRBV5-5 to TRBJ2-6; no clear D. The CDR3 is 15 amino acids. Trimming took 0 bases from V and 4 from J, leaving 8 bases between them. Germline CDR1 is SGHKS and CDR2 is YYEKEE (reference sequence). The CDR3 reads CASSLEGSGANVLTF. The CDR3 coding sequence is TGTGCCAGCAGCTTGGAAGGGTCCGGGGCCAACGTCCTGACTTTC. Full variable domain (rest looked up from reference TRBV5-5 and TRBJ2-6): DAGVTQSPTHLIKTRGQQVTLRCSPISGHKSVSWYQQVLGQGPQFIFQYYEKEERGRGNFPDRFSARQFPNYSSELNVNALLLGDSALYLCASSLEGSGANVLTFGAGSRLTVL.

This clonotype appeared many times. The chain joins TRBV20-1 to TRBJ1-4; a weak D match, TRBD1 (5 bases). The V end lost 2 bases, the J end lost 8 bases, and 12 bases lay between the germline ends. Germline CDR1 reads DFQATT; CDR2 reads SNEGSKA (reference sequence). The length of the CDR3 is 13 residues. CDR3 bases: TGCAGTGCTAGAAGGGGAGCGGTGGAAAAACTGTTTTTT. Residues: CSARRGAVEKLFF.

Many counts were recorded for this clonotype. The chain is built from TRBV30 and TRBJ2-1, with a possible D match to TRBD2 (6 bases). Germline V gene data show CDR1 as GTSNPN and CDR2 as SVGIG (reference sequence). Deletions cut 0 bases from V and 5 bases from J, with 11 bases between. The CDR3 has 14 residues. CDR3 residues: CAWSVLAPNNEQFF. DNA of the CDR3: TGTGCCTGGAGTGTCCTAGCGCCTAACAATGAGCAGTTCTTC.

This clonotype was detected many times. V usage is TRBV20-1 and J usage is TRBJ2-5; D not certain. V was trimmed by 3 bases and J by 4 bases, leaving 12 bases between them. Germline loops: CDR1 DFQATT, CDR2 SNEGSKA (reference sequence). The CDR3 runs to 13 residues. The CDR3, as DNA: TGCAGTGCTAGCTGGGTTCGTTTAGAGACCCAGTACTTC. It encodes CSASWVRLETQYF.

The chain combines TRBV7-2 with TRBJ2-7; 10 positions agree with TRBD2. Germline loops: CDR1 SGHTA, CDR2 FQGNSA. The V gene end was trimmed by 3 bases and the J gene end by 5 bases; junction bases not matched to a gene: 10. This CDR3 comprises 16 residues. CDR3 coding DNA: TGTGCCAGCAGCTTCACTGGGGGGACTAGCGTCAACGAGCAGTACTTC. As protein: CASSFTGGTSVNEQYF.